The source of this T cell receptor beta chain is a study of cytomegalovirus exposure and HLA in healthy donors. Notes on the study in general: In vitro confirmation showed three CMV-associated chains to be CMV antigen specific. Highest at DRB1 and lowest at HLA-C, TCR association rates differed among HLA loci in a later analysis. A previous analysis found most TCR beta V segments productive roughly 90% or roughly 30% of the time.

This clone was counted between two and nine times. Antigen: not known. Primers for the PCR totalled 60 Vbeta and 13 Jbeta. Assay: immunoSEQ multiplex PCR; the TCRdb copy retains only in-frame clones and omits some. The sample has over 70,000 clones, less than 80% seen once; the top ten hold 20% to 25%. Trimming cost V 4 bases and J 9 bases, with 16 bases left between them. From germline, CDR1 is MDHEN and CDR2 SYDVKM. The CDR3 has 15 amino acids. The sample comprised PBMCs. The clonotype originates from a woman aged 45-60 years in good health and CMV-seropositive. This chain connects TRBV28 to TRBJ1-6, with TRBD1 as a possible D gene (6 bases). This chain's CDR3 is CASSYITGSGSPLHF. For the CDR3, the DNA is TGTGCCAGCAGTTATATTACAGGGTCCGGTTCACCCCTCCACTTT.